A selection of T cell receptor beta chains follows, all from one sample in a study of blood T cells in healthy people across ages. MiXCR, run by TCRdb on the 5' RACE reads, gives a single entry per CDR3 protein. This table has around 500,000 distinct CDR3 sequences, 47% appearing once. Sequenced: blood. These receptors came from an elderly man in good health. CDR3s include the opening cysteine and the closing phenylalanine or tryptophan. D genes are given only for firm matches. Expanded clones are given a class, and other clones once, few, many or no size at all.

cdr3_aa,cdr3_nt,clone_size,d_call,j_call,v_call
CASKGGLSTDTQYF,TGTGCCAGCAAAGGGGGGCTTAGCACAGATACGCAGTATTTT,.,.,TRBJ2-3,TRBV7-2
CASSAVAYYEQYF,TGTGCCAGCAGTGCCGTGGCATACTACGAGCAGTACTTC,few,.,TRBJ2-7,TRBV28
CSAGTGTPYEQYF,TGCAGCGCCGGGACAGGTACCCCCTACGAGCAGTACTTC,few,TRBD1,TRBJ2-7,TRBV29-1
CSVIWGQETQYF,TGCAGCGTAATATGGGGTCAAGAGACCCAGTACTTC,.,.,TRBJ2-5,TRBV29-1
CSARGARGVLTDTQYF,TGCAGTGCTAGGGGAGCGAGGGGGGTACTTACAGATACGCAGTATTTT,.,.,TRBJ2-3,TRBV20-1
CSADGTASGRAREETQYF,TGCAGTGCCGACGGGACGGCTAGCGGGAGGGCCAGGGAAGAGACCCAGTACTTC,.,TRBD2,TRBJ2-5,TRBV20-1
CASKPSRGTGRKTEAFF,TGCGCCAGCAAGCCAAGTAGAGGGACAGGGAGAAAAACTGAAGCTTTCTTT,.,TRBD1,TRBJ1-1,TRBV4-1
CASRQLQAEETQYF,TGCGCCAGCAGACAGCTTCAGGCTGAAGAGACCCAGTACTTC,few,.,TRBJ2-5,TRBV5-1
CSALLAIGTDTQYF,TGCAGTGCCCTCCTAGCGATAGGAACAGATACGCAGTATTTT,.,.,TRBJ2-3,TRBV20-1
CASRPQGYEQYF,TGTGCCAGCAGGCCCCAGGGCTACGAGCAGTACTTC,many,.,TRBJ2-7,TRBV6-6
CASRLDPWEEQYF,TGTGCCAGCAGATTGGACCCCTGGGAAGAGCAGTACTTC,.,.,TRBJ2-5,TRBV7-2
CSARDSRYGYTF,TGCAGTGCTAGGGACAGTCGCTATGGCTACACCTTC,few,.,TRBJ1-2,TRBV20-1
CASSWGQGYMNTEAFF,TGCGCCAGCAGCTGGGGACAGGGATACATGAACACTGAAGCTTTCTTT,once,TRBD1,TRBJ1-1,TRBV5-1
CASSSGLAGMYEQYF,TGTGCCAGCAGCTCCGGACTAGCGGGAATGTACGAGCAGTACTTC,few,TRBD2,TRBJ2-7,TRBV7-2
CASSRQPGGLTDTQYF,TGTGCCAGCAGCCGACAACCGGGGGGCCTCACAGATACGCAGTATTTT,.,.,TRBJ2-3,TRBV7-3
CASSTRGRGTEAFF,TGTGCCAGCAGTACCAGGGGGCGCGGCACTGAAGCTTTCTTT,.,TRBD1,TRBJ1-1,TRBV6-6
CASSLDRGGQPQHF,TGTGCCAGCAGCCTCGACAGGGGTGGGCAGCCCCAGCATTTT,.,TRBD1,TRBJ1-5,TRBV27
CASSKDRDLHNEQFF,TGTGCCAGCAGCAAAGACCGGGACTTGCACAATGAGCAGTTCTTC,.,.,TRBJ2-1,TRBV7-2
CASSPGSLGVAFF,TGCGCCAGCAGTCCCGGGTCTCTAGGAGTCGCTTTCTTT,.,.,TRBJ1-1,TRBV10-1
CASYRGRGYGYTF,TGTGCCAGCTACAGGGGCCGAGGGTATGGCTACACCTTC,.,TRBD1,TRBJ1-2,TRBV2
CAVMGPRGPSSYNEQFF,TGTGCCGTCATGGGGCCAAGAGGCCCTAGCTCCTACAATGAGCAGTTCTTC,.,.,TRBJ2-1,TRBV28
CSVGGPSTDTQYF,TGCAGTGTGGGGGGGCCAAGCACAGATACGCAGTATTTT,.,.,TRBJ2-3,TRBV20-1
CASSQPRGETDTQYF,TGTGCCAGCAGCCAGCCCCGCGGGGAGACAGATACGCAGTATTTT,.,.,TRBJ2-3,TRBV3-1
CASSRPVRGGGGEKLFF,TGTGCCAGCAGCCGTCCGGTTCGGGGAGGGGGCGGTGAAAAACTGTTTTTT,.,TRBD1,TRBJ1-4,TRBV7-9
CASSHLRTSSNEQFF,TGTGCCAGCAGCCATCTTCGGACTAGTTCCAATGAGCAGTTCTTC,.,TRBD2,TRBJ2-1,TRBV3-1
CASSWDIREKLFF,TGCGCCAGCAGTTGGGACATAAGAGAAAAACTGTTTTTT,.,.,TRBJ1-4,TRBV5-1
CASSYCGTGETQYF,TGTGCCAGCAGTTATTGCGGGACAGGGGAGACCCAGTACTTC,few,TRBD1,TRBJ2-5,TRBV6-5
CASSLGQNTNTEAFF,TGCGCCAGCAGCTTGGGGCAGAACACGAACACTGAAGCTTTCTTT,.,.,TRBJ1-1,TRBV5-1
CASSFGTGYAYEQYF,TGTGCCAGCAGTTTTGGGACAGGGTATGCCTACGAGCAGTACTTC,.,TRBD1,TRBJ2-7,TRBV12-3/TRBV12-4
CASSRDRYTEAFF,TGTGCCAGCAGTCGAGACAGGTATACTGAAGCTTTCTTT,few,.,TRBJ1-1,TRBV2
CASSPSGGSGANVLTF,TGTGCCAGCTCACCTTCCGGCGGCTCTGGGGCCAACGTCCTGACTTTC,.,.,TRBJ2-6,TRBV18
CASSRGDGLTDTQYF,TGCGCCAGCAGCAGGGGGGACGGTCTAACAGATACGCAGTATTTT,few,.,TRBJ2-3,TRBV5-1
CASSHPRLAGVETQYF,TGCGCCAGCAGCCACCCCCGACTAGCGGGAGTTGAGACCCAGTACTTC,.,TRBD2,TRBJ2-5,TRBV4-3
CASSSHGQGNIYEQYF,TGTGCCAGCAGTTCCCACGGACAGGGAAATATCTACGAGCAGTACTTC,.,TRBD1,TRBJ2-7,TRBV28
CSASGGGAQDTQYF,TGCAGTGCTAGCGGCGGGGGGGCCCAAGATACGCAGTATTTT,.,TRBD2,TRBJ2-3,TRBV20-1
CASSYSAQGRNEQFF,TGTGCCAGCAGTTACTCTGCGCAGGGAAGGAATGAGCAGTTCTTC,.,.,TRBJ2-1,TRBV6-5
CASSLQPSGVGTDTQYF,TGTGCCAGCAGTCTCCAACCTAGCGGGGTCGGCACAGATACGCAGTATTTT,many,TRBD2,TRBJ2-3,TRBV6-6
CSVTTGFYEQYF,TGCAGCGTTACTACAGGGTTCTACGAGCAGTACTTC,many,.,TRBJ2-7,TRBV29-1
CASSPGTGIEETQYF,TGTGCCAGCTCCCCCGGGACAGGGATTGAAGAGACCCAGTACTTC,.,TRBD1,TRBJ2-5,TRBV18
CASSRNDGWETQYF,TGTGCCAGCAGCCGAAACGACGGATGGGAGACCCAGTACTTC,.,.,TRBJ2-5,TRBV3-1
CASRDREWSKNIQYF,TGTGCCAGCAGGGACAGGGAATGGTCCAAAAACATTCAGTACTTC,.,TRBD1,TRBJ2-4,TRBV6-2/TRBV6-3
CASSLASTYEQYF,TGTGCCAGCAGCTTAGCAAGTACCTACGAGCAGTACTTC,many,.,TRBJ2-7,TRBV7-6
CASSYSQTGLGYTF,TGTGCCAGCAGTTACTCCCAGACAGGGCTTGGCTACACCTTC,many,TRBD1,TRBJ1-2,TRBV6-5
CASSSSRGGGVLAGTDTQYF,TGTGCCAGCAGCTCCAGTCGGGGGGGAGGGGTTCTAGCGGGCACAGATACGCAGTATTTT,.,TRBD2,TRBJ2-3,TRBV11-2
CASSLARRGQVTQYTRGEQFF,TGTGCCAGCAGCTTAGCGAGAAGGGGACAGGTGACTCAATATACAAGGGGTGAGCAGTTCTTC,few,TRBD1,TRBJ2-1,TRBV7-2